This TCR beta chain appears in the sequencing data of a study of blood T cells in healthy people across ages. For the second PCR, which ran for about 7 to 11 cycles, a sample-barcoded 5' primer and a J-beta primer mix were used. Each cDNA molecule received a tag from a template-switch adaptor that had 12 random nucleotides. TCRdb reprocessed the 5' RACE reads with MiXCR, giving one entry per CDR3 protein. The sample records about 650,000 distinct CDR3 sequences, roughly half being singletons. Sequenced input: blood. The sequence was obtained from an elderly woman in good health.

The CDR3 here is CASSQQAGGADTQYF. CDR3 coding DNA: TGCGCCAGCAGCCAACAAGCGGGAGGCGCAGATACGCAGTATTTT. The genes are TRBV4-3 and TRBJ2-3; 9 bases line up with TRBD2. CDR1 LGHNA and CDR2 YSLEER come from the germline V gene. The CDR3 has 15 residues. The V and J ends lost 2 bases and 4 bases, in that order; junction bases with no gene match: 4.